This T cell receptor beta chain was captured in a study of vaccination and CD4 T cells after COVID-19. About the study: In the convalescent cohort, there were six males and four females, two of them Hispanic.

CDR1 and CDR2 (germline): MDHEN, SYDVKM. V shed 5 bases and J shed 0 bases, with 8 bases lying between them. The CDR3 is 14 residues long. The treatment: approximately 10-day PBMC culture with coronavirus spike peptide pools or control peptides (ViraFEST assay). Scientists ran DNA taken from cultured CD4+ T cells through the Oncomine TCR Beta short-read assay for sequencing. TCRdb used MiXCR to reprocess the PCR reads, holding one entry per CDR3 protein. This sample yields about 15,000 distinct CDR3 sequences, of which roughly 72% are seen a single time; about 10% belongs to the top ten. Details on this clonotype: What it binds is not known.

The receptor comes from a human donor who had recovered from COVID-19. V usage is TRBV28 and J usage is TRBJ1-5; D is unclear. The sample consisted of CD4+ T cells from blood, cultured in vitro. As DNA, the CDR3 is TGTGCCAGCAGTATGGACGATAGCAATCAGCCCCAGCATTTT. Its protein is CASSMDDSNQPQHF.